The rows below give T cell receptor beta chains drawn from one sample of a study of vaccination effects on CD4 cells after COVID-19. This table comes from immunoSEQ multiplex PCR, and its TCRdb copy is limited to in-frame clones, with some not included. The sample yields about 45,000 clones, approximately 70% seen once. Their recognized antigens are unknown. Material: CD4+ T cells from PBMCs cultured with a peptide pool, obtained before COVID-19 vaccination. Receptor source: a human donor who had a prior SARS-CoV-2 infection. The conserved cysteine and the conserved F or W are not part of the CDR3 here.

CDR3: ASSKGLSGRIHEQF
V: TRBV21-1

CDR3: ATSRGGQGASAF
V: TRBV15

CDR3: ASSSGAGGYVGQPQH
V: TRBV6-4

CDR3: ASSLGGAGDEAF
V: TRBV5-6

CDR3: ASRRTGELF
V: TRBV2

CDR3: ASSLDGRQNTEAF
V: TRBV5-4

CDR3: ASSPSVGDYGYT
V: TRBV18

CDR3: ASSSFRVGAAYEQY
V: TRBV6-5

CDR3: ASSTRDRASPQH
V: TRBV27

CDR3: ASRPVLEGAEAF
V: TRBV9

CDR3: ASRDRGLSYEQY
V: TRBV2

CDR3: ASGRTAAVAYEQY
V: TRBV12-5

CDR3: ASSLGASGSAGWGDTQY
V: TRBV27

CDR3: ASSWSGGYEQY
V: TRBV7-3

CDR3: AISSRPGTGGSNYGYT
V: TRBV10-3

CDR3: ASSPSSQGAYEQY
V: TRBV18

CDR3: ASSGPGYT
V: TRBV12-3/TRBV12-4

CDR3: ASSPQKYQETQY
V: TRBV18

CDR3: ASRGGRGRTDTQY
V: TRBV2

CDR3: ASSEIRPNTDTQY
V: TRBV21-1

CDR3: ASSLRASYEQY
V: TRBV7-9

CDR3: AWSVTGRNTIY
V: TRBV30

CDR3: ASSLTKGSVETQY
V: TRBV7-3

CDR3: ASSPPGYNEQF
V: TRBV18

CDR3: ASSPDRQGNSPLH
V: TRBV18

CDR3: ASSVAGVGTGELF
V: TRBV9

CDR3: ATSDPGTSSNEQF
V: TRBV24-1

CDR3: ASSQEGNTIY
V: TRBV3-1/TRBV3-2

CDR3: SVEFGTVDTEAF
V: TRBV29-1

CDR3: ASSSTGGESSYEQY
V: TRBV5-4

CDR3: ASRWGQGWTDTQY
V: TRBV7-9

CDR3: ASSQAGVNTGELF
V: TRBV4-2

CDR3: AISKTSGGAYEQY
V: TRBV10-3

CDR3: ASSRGLTSYEQY
V: TRBV18

CDR3: ASSLDGGRRLAGYYEQY
V: TRBV5-1

CDR3: ASSLGLPGSDSPLH
V: TRBV7-8

CDR3: AWAGGTSYNEQF
V: TRBV30

CDR3: ATSDWNEKLF
V: TRBV24-1

CDR3: ASRRRGSTDTQY
V: TRBV19

CDR3: ASSSDGGGGYEQY
V: TRBV5-8

CDR3: ASSYSGLRDTYNEQF
V: TRBV6-2/TRBV6-3

CDR3: ASSVVDWVEREDTQY
V: TRBV9

CDR3: AISEGDQPQH
V: TRBV10-3

CDR3: ASSLGAIQGGGGTQY
V: TRBV7-2

CDR3: ASSFSGTATGELF
V: TRBV11-3

CDR3: ASSPGTSGGLEQF
V: TRBV5-4

CDR3: ASSFAAQPQH
V: TRBV7-9

CDR3: ASSLSSGAYNEQF
V: TRBV7-2